These T cell receptor beta chains were read from a single sample in a study of human T cells and chemical hapten exposure. TCRdb called the RACE reads again in MiXCR, with one record for every CDR3 protein. The top ten hold approximately 3.7% of the sample, which has approximately 80,000 distinct CDR3 sequences, less than 14% seen once. Sequencing used whole blood, obtained in connection with sensitization to the hapten diphenylcyclopropenone (DPC). The receptors were gathered from a woman aged 45-65 years with alopecia areata. Some clones in this sample may be carry-over from other donors' samples. CDR3s include the opening cysteine and the closing phenylalanine or tryptophan.

CDR3 length	J gene	V gene	CDR3 protein
13	TRBJ1-1	TRBV20-1	CSATGHPNTEAFF
15	TRBJ1-2	TRBV3-1	CASSHMVAGENGYTF
15	TRBJ1-2	TRBV11-2	CASSLSPDRIYGYTF
12	TRBJ2-7	TRBV6-5	CASSERGYEQYF
15	TRBJ2-3	TRBV6-6	CASSYSTPNTDTQYF
18	TRBJ1-2	TRBV18	CASSPFRGRTHYKNGYTF
16	TRBJ2-3	TRBV24-1	CATSDLGGTRTDTQYF
11	TRBJ1-6	TRBV30	CACAGGLTLHF
14	TRBJ2-7	TRBV6-1	CASRTGTMRGEQYF
14	TRBJ2-1	TRBV7-3	CASSAALRDGEQFF
16	TRBJ2-5	TRBV13	CASSLSPTGDEETQYF
14	TRBJ2-1	TRBV12-3/TRBV12-4	CASSLGAQANEQFF
14	TRBJ1-1	TRBV6-1	CASSKPGQNTEAFF
16	TRBJ2-1	TRBV7-9	CASSLFSLSSYNEQFF
11	TRBJ1-1	TRBV24-1	CATRGDTEAFF
17	TRBJ2-7	TRBV7-2	CASSPMEGGSGSYEQYF
14	TRBJ1-2	TRBV5-1	CASSFEVLNYGYTF
12	TRBJ2-7	TRBV5-1	CASSLAGRGRHF
14	TRBJ1-1	TRBV7-9	CASSTHMDSRGAFF
14	TRBJ1-6	TRBV19	CASSAGTVNSPLHF
16	TRBJ1-2	TRBV6-1	CASSGIERTGNNGYTF
14	TRBJ2-7	TRBV11-2	CASSRGTGAYEQYF
16	TRBJ2-1	TRBV7-6	CASSLGTSGREAEQFF
14	TRBJ2-1	TRBV19	CASSIGASYNEQFF
16	TRBJ1-5	TRBV20-1	CSASPILGGRNQPQHF
14	TRBJ2-1	TRBV7-6	CASSSRTSGSEQFF
15	TRBJ2-2	TRBV7-2	CASSTSSINTGELFF
12	TRBJ2-2	TRBV6-6	CASGRQSGELFF